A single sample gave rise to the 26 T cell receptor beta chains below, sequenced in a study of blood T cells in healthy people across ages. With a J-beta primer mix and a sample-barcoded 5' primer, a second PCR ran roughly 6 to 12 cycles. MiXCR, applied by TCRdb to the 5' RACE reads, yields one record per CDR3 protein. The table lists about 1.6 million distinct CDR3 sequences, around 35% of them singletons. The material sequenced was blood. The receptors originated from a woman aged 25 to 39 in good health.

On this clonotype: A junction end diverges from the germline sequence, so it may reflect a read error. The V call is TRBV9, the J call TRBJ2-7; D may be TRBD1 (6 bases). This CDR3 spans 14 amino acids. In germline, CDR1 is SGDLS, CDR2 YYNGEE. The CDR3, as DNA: TGCGCCAGCAGCGTAGAGGGTAGGGACAATGAGCAGTACTTC. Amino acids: CASSVEGRDNEQYF.

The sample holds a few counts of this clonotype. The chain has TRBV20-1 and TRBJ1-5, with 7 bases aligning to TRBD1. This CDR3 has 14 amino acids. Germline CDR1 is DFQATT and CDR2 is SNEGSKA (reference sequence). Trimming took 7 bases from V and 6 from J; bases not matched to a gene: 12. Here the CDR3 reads CSVPSQGRSQPQHF. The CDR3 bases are TGCAGTGTCCCGTCACAGGGGAGAAGTCAGCCCCAGCATTTT.

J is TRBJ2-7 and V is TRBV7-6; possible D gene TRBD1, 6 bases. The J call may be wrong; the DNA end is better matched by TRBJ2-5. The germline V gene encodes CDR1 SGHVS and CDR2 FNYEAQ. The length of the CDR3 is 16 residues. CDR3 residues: CASSLEGQGSWETQYF. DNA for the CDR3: TGTGCCAGCAGCTTAGAGGGGCAGGGGTCCTGGGAGACCCAGTACTTC.

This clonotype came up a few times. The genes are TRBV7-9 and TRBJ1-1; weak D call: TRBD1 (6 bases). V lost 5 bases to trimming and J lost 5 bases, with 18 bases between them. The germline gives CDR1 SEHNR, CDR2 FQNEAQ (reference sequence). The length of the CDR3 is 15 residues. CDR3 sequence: CASSLSQGGGTEAFF. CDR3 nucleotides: TGTGCCAGCAGCCTCTCACAGGGAGGGGGAACTGAAGCTTTCTTT.

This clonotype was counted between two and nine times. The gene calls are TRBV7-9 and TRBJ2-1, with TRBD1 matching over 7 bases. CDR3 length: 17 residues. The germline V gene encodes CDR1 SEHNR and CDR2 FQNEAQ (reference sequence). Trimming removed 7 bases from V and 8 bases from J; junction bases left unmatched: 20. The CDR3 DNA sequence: TGTGCCAGCACCGCGGCGGTGGGACAGCTGGATCCCGATGAGCAGTTCTTC. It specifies CASTAAVGQLDPDEQFF.

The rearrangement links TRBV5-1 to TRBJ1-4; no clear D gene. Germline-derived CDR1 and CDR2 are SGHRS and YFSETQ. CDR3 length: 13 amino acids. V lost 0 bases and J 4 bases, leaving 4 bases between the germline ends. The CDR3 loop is CASSLELNEKLFF. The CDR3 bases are TGCGCCAGCAGCTTGGAGCTTAATGAAAAACTGTTTTTT.

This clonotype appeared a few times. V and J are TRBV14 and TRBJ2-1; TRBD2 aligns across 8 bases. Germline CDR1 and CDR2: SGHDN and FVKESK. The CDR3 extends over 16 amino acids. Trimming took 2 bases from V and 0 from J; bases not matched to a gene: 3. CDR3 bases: TGTGCCAGCAGCCAACGAGCGGGAGTCTCCTACAATGAGCAGTTCTTC. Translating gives CASSQRAGVSYNEQFF.

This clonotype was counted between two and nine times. CDR3: CASSGQGGQAEAFF. Written as DNA, the CDR3 is TGTGCCAGCAGCGGCCAGGGGGGTCAGGCTGAAGCTTTCTTT. The chain joins TRBV9 to TRBJ1-1; 7 nucleotides match TRBD1. J lost 6 bases, V lost 3 bases, and 8 bases had no gene match. The germline CDR1 and CDR2 sequences are SGDLS and YYNGEE. The CDR3 sequence is 14 residues long.

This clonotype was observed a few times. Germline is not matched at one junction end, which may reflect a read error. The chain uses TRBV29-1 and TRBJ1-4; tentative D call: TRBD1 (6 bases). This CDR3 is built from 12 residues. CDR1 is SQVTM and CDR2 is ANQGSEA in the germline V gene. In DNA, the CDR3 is TGCAGCGTGGGGACACGCAATGAAAAGCTGTTTTTT. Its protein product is CSVGTRNEKLFF.

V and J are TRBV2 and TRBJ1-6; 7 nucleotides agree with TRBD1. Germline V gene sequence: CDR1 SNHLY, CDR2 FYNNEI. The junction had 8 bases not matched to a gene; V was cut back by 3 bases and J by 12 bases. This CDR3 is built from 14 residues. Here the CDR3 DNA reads TGTGCCAGCAGTGATACTCGACAGGGATTACCCCTCCACTTT. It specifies CASSDTRQGLPLHF.

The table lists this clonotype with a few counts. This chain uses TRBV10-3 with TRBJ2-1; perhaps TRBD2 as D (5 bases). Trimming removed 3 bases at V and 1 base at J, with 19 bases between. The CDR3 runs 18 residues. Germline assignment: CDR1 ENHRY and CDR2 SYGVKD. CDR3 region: CAISDAPIGGLSYNEQFF. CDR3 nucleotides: TGTGCCATCAGTGATGCCCCCATAGGAGGATTATCCTACAATGAGCAGTTCTTC.

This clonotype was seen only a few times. As DNA, the CDR3 is TGTGCCAGCAGTGAAGCCTGGACAGTGGGTGGTGATGAGCAGTACTTC. It yields the protein CASSEAWTVGGDEQYF. The chain is built from TRBV6-1 and TRBJ2-7, with a tentative D call TRBD1 (6 bases). The ends were cut back, 0 bases at V and 7 bases at J, with 19 bases in the middle. The CDR3 extends over 16 amino acids. CDR1 is MNHNS, CDR2 SASEGT, per germline.

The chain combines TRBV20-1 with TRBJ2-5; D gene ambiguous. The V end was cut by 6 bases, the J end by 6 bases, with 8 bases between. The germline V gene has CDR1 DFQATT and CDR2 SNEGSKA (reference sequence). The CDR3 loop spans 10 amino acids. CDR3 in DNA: TGCAGTGCGGCTTGGAAGACCCAGTACTTC. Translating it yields CSAAWKTQYF.

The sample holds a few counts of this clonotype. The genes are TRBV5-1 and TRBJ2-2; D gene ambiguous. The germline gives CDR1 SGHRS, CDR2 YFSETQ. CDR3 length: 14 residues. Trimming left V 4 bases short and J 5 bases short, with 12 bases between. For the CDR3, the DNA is TGCGCCAGCAGCCCCACTGAAGGGACCGGGGAGCTGTTTTTT. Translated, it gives CASSPTEGTGELFF.

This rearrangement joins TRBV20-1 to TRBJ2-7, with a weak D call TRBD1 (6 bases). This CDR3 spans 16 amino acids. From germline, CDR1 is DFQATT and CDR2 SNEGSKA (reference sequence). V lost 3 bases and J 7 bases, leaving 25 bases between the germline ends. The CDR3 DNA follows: TGCAGTGCTAGCACCTCAGGGGCGAGCTCCTACAATGAGCAGTACTTC. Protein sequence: CSASTSGASSYNEQYF.

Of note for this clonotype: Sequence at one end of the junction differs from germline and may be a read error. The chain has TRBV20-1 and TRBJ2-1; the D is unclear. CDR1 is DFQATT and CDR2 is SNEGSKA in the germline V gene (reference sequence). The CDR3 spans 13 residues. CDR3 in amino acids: CSVRVSSWGEQFF. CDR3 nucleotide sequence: TGCAGTGTTAGAGTTTCTAGTTGGGGTGAGCAGTTCTTC.

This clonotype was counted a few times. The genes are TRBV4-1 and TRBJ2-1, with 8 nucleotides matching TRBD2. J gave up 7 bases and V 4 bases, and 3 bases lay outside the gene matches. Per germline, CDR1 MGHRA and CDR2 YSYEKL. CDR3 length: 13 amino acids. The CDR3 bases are TGCGCCAGCAGCCGCGGGAGGCGGAATGAGCAGTTCTTC. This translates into CASSRGRRNEQFF.

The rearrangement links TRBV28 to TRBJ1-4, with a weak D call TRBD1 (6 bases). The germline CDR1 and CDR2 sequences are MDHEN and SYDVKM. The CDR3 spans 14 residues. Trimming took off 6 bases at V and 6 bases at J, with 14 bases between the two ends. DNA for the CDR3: TGTGCCAGCAGGTACAGGGCGTACCATGAAAAACTGTTTTTT. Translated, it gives CASRYRAYHEKLFF. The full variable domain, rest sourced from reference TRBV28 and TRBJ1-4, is DVKVTQSSRYLVKRTGEKVFLECVQDMDHENMFWYRQDPGLGLRLIYFSYDVKMKEKGDIPEGYSVSREKKERFSLILESASTNQTSMYLCASRYRAYHEKLFFGSGTQLSVL.

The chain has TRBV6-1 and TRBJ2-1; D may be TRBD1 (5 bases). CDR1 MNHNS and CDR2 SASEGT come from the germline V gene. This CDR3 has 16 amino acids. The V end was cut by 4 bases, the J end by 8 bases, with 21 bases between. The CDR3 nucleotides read TGTGCCAGCAGTGGGGTCCTGGGTAGGGGCACGGATGAGCAGTTCTTC. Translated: CASSGVLGRGTDEQFF.

CDR3 amino acids: CASRALGPTYEQYF. The CDR3 region has the DNA TGTGCCAGCAGAGCTTTGGGTCCGACCTACGAGCAGTACTTC. The V gene is TRBV27, the J gene TRBJ2-7, with D unclear. This CDR3 has 14 residues. The V gene's germline CDR1 is MNHEY and CDR2 SMNVEV (reference sequence). Trimming took off 6 bases at V and 2 bases at J, with 14 bases between the two ends.

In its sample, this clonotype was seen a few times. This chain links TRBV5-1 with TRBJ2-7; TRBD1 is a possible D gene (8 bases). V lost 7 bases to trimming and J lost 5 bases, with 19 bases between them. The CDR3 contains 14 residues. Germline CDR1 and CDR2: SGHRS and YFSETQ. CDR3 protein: CASSKGQGGHEQYF. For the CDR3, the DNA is TGCGCCAGCTCTAAAGGACAGGGAGGGCACGAGCAGTACTTC.

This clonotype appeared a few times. The CDR3: CASAPGQSSYEQYF. For the CDR3, the DNA is TGTGCCAGCGCACCGGGACAGAGCTCCTACGAGCAGTACTTC. The gene calls are TRBV14 and TRBJ2-7; TRBD1 aligns across 7 bases. With V trimmed by 8 bases and J by 0 bases, 7 bases remained unmatched. Germline V lookup: CDR1 SGHDN, CDR2 FVKESK. The CDR3 totals 14 residues.

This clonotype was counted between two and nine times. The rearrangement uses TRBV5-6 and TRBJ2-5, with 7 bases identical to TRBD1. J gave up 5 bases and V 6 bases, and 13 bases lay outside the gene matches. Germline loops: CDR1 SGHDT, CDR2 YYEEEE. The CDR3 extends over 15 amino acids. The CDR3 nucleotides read TGTGCCAGCACCCAACAGGGGTGGGCAAAGGAGACCCAGTACTTC. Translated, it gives CASTQQGWAKETQYF.

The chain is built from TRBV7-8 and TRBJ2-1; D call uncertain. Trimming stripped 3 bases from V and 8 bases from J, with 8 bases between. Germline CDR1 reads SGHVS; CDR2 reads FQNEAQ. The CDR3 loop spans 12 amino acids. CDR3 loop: CASSFRVDEQFF. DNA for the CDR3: TGTGCCAGCAGCTTTAGGGTGGATGAGCAGTTCTTC.

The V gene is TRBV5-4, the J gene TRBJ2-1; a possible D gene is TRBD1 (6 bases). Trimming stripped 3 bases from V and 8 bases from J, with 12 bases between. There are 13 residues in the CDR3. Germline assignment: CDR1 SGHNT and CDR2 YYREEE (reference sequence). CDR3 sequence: CASSWAPGDEQFF. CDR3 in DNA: TGTGCCAGCAGCTGGGCCCCAGGGGATGAGCAGTTCTTC. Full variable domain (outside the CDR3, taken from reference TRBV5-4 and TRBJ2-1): ETGVTQSPTHLIKTRGQQVTLRCSSQSGHNTVSWYQQALGQGPQFIFQYYREEENGRGNFPPRFSGLQFPNYSSELNVNALELDDSALYLCASSWAPGDEQFFGPGTRLTVL.

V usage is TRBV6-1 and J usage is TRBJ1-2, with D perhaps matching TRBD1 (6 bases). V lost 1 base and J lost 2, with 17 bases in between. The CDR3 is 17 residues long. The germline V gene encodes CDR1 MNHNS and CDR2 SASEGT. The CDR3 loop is CASSEGVGGYANYGYTF. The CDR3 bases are TGTGCCAGCAGTGAAGGGGTAGGGGGGTATGCCAACTATGGCTACACCTTC.